Shown below are 18 T cell receptor beta chains from a single sample sequenced in a study of cytomegalovirus exposure and HLA in healthy donors. Primers: 60 Vbeta forward and 13 Jbeta reverse. The method was immunoSEQ multiplex PCR; TCRdb's version includes in-frame clones alone and lacks a portion of them. The sample shows some 150,000 clones, 74% of them seen only once. Sequencing was carried out using PBMCs. These receptors were taken from a man under 40 in good health and CMV-seronegative.

The chain recombines TRBV18 with TRBJ1-4, with D perhaps matching TRBD1 (5 bases). V lost 5 bases and J 8 bases, leaving 15 bases between the germline ends. Per germline, CDR1 KGHSH and CDR2 LQKENI. The CDR3 has 14 residues. DNA for the CDR3: TGTGCCAGCTCAGCGCTTCAGGGAGGGGAAAAACTGTTTTTT. This codes for CASSALQGGEKLFF.

The chain has TRBV4-2 and TRBJ2-5; TRBD2 is a possible D gene (5 bases). This CDR3 has 15 amino acids. Germline-derived CDR1 and CDR2 are LGHNA and YNFKEQ. The ends were cut back, 7 bases at V and 1 base at J, with 16 bases in the middle. The CDR3 nucleotides read TGTGCCAGCACCAGTAGTCTAGCCCCCCAAGAGACCCAGTACTTC. Its translation: CASTSSLAPQETQYF.

This clone has just one count. The chain links TRBV14 to TRBJ2-2, with a possible D match to TRBD1 (5 bases). CDR1 and CDR2 (germline): SGHDN, FVKESK. CDR3 length: 15 residues. V lost 1 base, J lost 2 bases, and 8 bases lay in between. The CDR3 loop reads CASSQVTVNTGELFF. The CDR3 region has the DNA TGTGCCAGCAGCCAAGTGACAGTTAACACCGGGGAGCTGTTTTTT.

This clone was detected once. This chain uses TRBV19 with TRBJ1-1, with 7 bases identical to TRBD1. The V segment lost 5 bases and the J segment 0 bases; nucleotides outside the gene matches: 3. The CDR3 runs 14 residues. Germline V CDR1 and CDR2: LNHDA, SQIVND (reference sequence). The chain's CDR3 is CASSSGQLNTEAFF. CDR3 nucleotide sequence: TGTGCCAGTAGTTCGGGACAGCTGAACACTGAAGCTTTCTTT.

The V gene is TRBV13, the J gene TRBJ2-7, with D tentatively TRBD2 (5 bases). The CDR3 loop spans 13 amino acids. From germline, CDR1 is PRHDT and CDR2 FYEKMQ (reference sequence). With 4 bases removed from V and 4 bases from J, the gap between germline ends came to 11 bases. The CDR3 DNA reads TGTGCCAGCAGCTCTACCGAGGGTTACGAGCAGTACTTC. It yields the protein CASSSTEGYEQYF.

The chain uses TRBV18 and TRBJ2-5, with 10 nucleotides matching TRBD2. Germline CDR1 and CDR2: KGHSH and LQKENI. This CDR3 contains 15 residues. The V segment lost 7 bases and the J segment 1 base; nucleotides outside the gene matches: 6. In DNA form, the CDR3 reads TGTGCCAGCTTCCCTAGCGGGGGATTCCAAGAGACCCAGTACTTC. It yields the protein CASFPSGGFQETQYF.

This clone was detected a few times. The genes are TRBV11-2 and TRBJ2-3, with 13 bases matching TRBD2. Germline CDR1 SGHAT, CDR2 FQNNGV. Trimming removed 5 bases from V and 2 bases from J; junction bases left unmatched: 10. The CDR3 runs 18 residues. CDR3 coding DNA: TGTGCCAGCAGCCTCCTTCCGGGACTAGCGGGGATCACAGATACGCAGTATTTT. Protein sequence: CASSLLPGLAGITDTQYF.

This clone was detected only a few times. This chain uses TRBV19 with TRBJ1-2, with D possibly TRBD1 on 6 matching bases. The CDR3 is made up of 14 amino acids. The ends were cut back, 8 bases at V and 1 base at J, with 14 bases in the middle. The germline gives CDR1 LNHDA, CDR2 SQIVND (reference sequence). The CDR3 nucleotides are TGTGCCAGTTACGGGACACAAGTTAACTATGGCTACACCTTC. Amino acid sequence: CASYGTQVNYGYTF.

This clone was observed a single time. The CDR3 DNA sequence: TGTGCCAGCAGCTCGCCCGGACTAGCGGGAGGAGCAGATACGCAGTATTTT. As protein: CASSSPGLAGGADTQYF. The chain links TRBV13 to TRBJ2-3, with 14 bases aligning to TRBD2. Looked up from germline, CDR1 is PRHDT and CDR2 is FYEKMQ (reference sequence). The CDR3 length is 17 residues. V lost 4 bases and J lost 4; bases outside the gene matches: 7.

In regard to this clone: The sample has other DNA sequences that encode this CDR3 too. The chain combines TRBV5-4 with TRBJ1-1, with D possibly being TRBD1 (6 bases). The V gene lost 1 base and the J gene lost 5 bases, with 9 bases spanning the gap. CDR1 is SGHNT and CDR2 is YYREEE in the germline V gene (reference sequence). The CDR3 has 13 residues. The CDR3 region is CASSLQGGTEAFF. The DNA of the CDR3 is TGTGCCAGCAGCTTGCAAGGGGGAACTGAAGCTTTCTTT. Full variable domain (outside the CDR3, taken from reference TRBV5-4 and TRBJ1-1): ETGVTQSPTHLIKTRGQQVTLRCSSQSGHNTVSWYQQALGQGPQFIFQYYREEENGRGNFPPRFSGLQFPNYSSELNVNALELDDSALYLCASSLQGGTEAFFGQGTRLTVV.

The chain employs TRBV7-6 and TRBJ2-5, with 8 bases matching TRBD1. The germline V gene encodes CDR1 SGHVS and CDR2 FNYEAQ. The J segment lost 4 bases and the V segment lost 7 bases, leaving 11 bases of the junction unmatched. The CDR3 runs 15 residues. CDR3 coding DNA: TGTGCCAGCACCACACTGACAGGGGTTGGAGAGACCCAGTACTTC. Its translation: CASTTLTGVGETQYF.

V usage is TRBV7-3 and J usage is TRBJ2-3, with D perhaps TRBD2 (6 bases). V gave up 3 bases and J gave up 2 bases, with 9 bases separating them. The germline V gene has CDR1 SGHTA and CDR2 FQGTGA. The CDR3 loop spans 14 amino acids. The DNA of the CDR3 is TGTGCCAGCAGCTTGGAGGGAATCACAGATACGCAGTATTTT. It yields the protein CASSLEGITDTQYF. Full variable domain (outside the CDR3, taken from reference TRBV7-3 and TRBJ2-3): GAGVSQTPSNKVTEKGKYVELRCDPISGHTALYWYRQSLGQGPEFLIYFQGTGAADDSGLPNDRFFAVRPEGSVSTLKIQRTERGDSAVYLCASSLEGITDTQYFGPGTRLTVL.

J is TRBJ2-3 and V is TRBV12-5; possibly TRBD1 for D (6 bases). CDR1 and CDR2 (germline): LGHNT, FRNRAP. Trimming stripped 7 bases from V and 8 bases from J, with 16 bases between. This CDR3 contains 13 residues. The CDR3, as DNA: TGTGCTAGTGCCCAGGCAGGGGTGGCTACGCAGTATTTT. The encoded protein is CASAQAGVATQYF.

This chain links TRBV2 with TRBJ2-3; 15 bases match TRBD2. After removal of 6 bases from V and 6 bases from J, the junction contained 4 bases not matched to a gene. This CDR3 region has 15 residues. Germline CDR1 and CDR2: SNHLY and FYNNEI. The CDR3 DNA sequence: TGTGCCAGCAGAGGACTAGCGGGGGGGGCGGATACGCAGTATTTT. Translated: CASRGLAGGADTQYF.

Only a few counts were recorded for this clone. The chain combines TRBV7-9 with TRBJ2-2; 7 bases are a match to TRBD1. Looked up from germline, CDR1 is SEHNR and CDR2 is FQNEAQ (reference sequence). The V segment lost 5 bases and the J segment 7 bases; nucleotides outside the gene matches: 13. The CDR3 has 16 residues. CDR3 DNA: TGTGCCAGCAGCGCGTTCATTGACAGGGCGAGCGGGGAGCTGTTTTTT. Protein product: CASSAFIDRASGELFF.

There are a few counts of this clone. The chain has TRBV27 and TRBJ2-7; the D gene is possibly TRBD2 (5 bases). V lost 5 bases and J 6 bases, leaving 14 bases between the germline ends. Germline loops: CDR1 MNHEY, CDR2 SMNVEV (reference sequence). This CDR3 spans 13 amino acids. As DNA, the CDR3 is TGTGCCAGCAGTCCCCAGCTAGGGAGCGAGCAGTACTTC. Translated: CASSPQLGSEQYF.

This clone was observed a handful of times. The chain has TRBV6-1 and TRBJ1-5, with D unclear. This CDR3 comprises 15 residues. Deletions cut 3 bases from V and 1 base from J, with 10 bases between. Germline loops: CDR1 MNHNS, CDR2 SASEGT. CDR3 sequence (DNA): TGTGCCAGCAGTGATGGCAGTGTCAGCAATCAGCCCCAGCATTTT. It specifies CASSDGSVSNQPQHF.

This chain connects TRBV6-5 to TRBJ1-1; 7 bases map to TRBD1. The germline CDR1 and CDR2 sequences are MNHEY and SVGAGI. The V gene end was trimmed by 2 bases and the J gene end by 10 bases; junction bases not matched to a gene: 4. This CDR3 comprises 12 residues. This CDR3 reads CASSYTQGVAFF. Written as DNA, the CDR3 is TGTGCCAGCAGTTACACCCAGGGGGTAGCTTTCTTT.